This passage covers 5 T cell receptor beta chains from one sample sequenced in a study of glioma-infiltrating T cells. Using RNA template, CDR3s of TCR alpha and beta were amplified with iRepertoire arm-PCR. Each CDR3 protein gets one entry after TCRdb re-called the multiplex PCR reads with MiXCR. This sample has about 400,000 distinct CDR3 sequences, with more than 35% found just once. Sequencing input: glioma tissue, nonneoplastic brain tissue, or PBMCs (not recorded which). The receptors shown here come from a human donor with low-grade glioma or glioblastoma, undergoing nonglioma brain surgery, or in good health (not recorded which).

Many counts were recorded for this clonotype. The chain has TRBV7-2 and TRBJ2-7; 10 bases agree with TRBD2. This CDR3 comprises 15 residues. V was pared by 0 bases and J by 4 bases, with 3 bases of the junction left unmatched. Germline V gene data show CDR1 as SGHTA and CDR2 as FQGNSA. This CDR3 is CASSLASGRLYEQYF. CDR3 nucleotides: TGTGCCAGCAGCTTAGCTAGCGGGAGGCTGTACGAGCAGTACTTC.

This clonotype has just one count. This rearrangement joins TRBV6-2 or TRBV6-3 to TRBJ2-7; D might be TRBD2 (5 bases). Germline V gene data show CDR1 as MNHEY and CDR2 as SVGEGT. The CDR3 totals 13 residues. V shed 1 base and J shed 7 bases, with 11 bases lying between them. The CDR3 sequence: CASSYLAGNEQYF. CDR3 coding DNA: TGTGCCAGCAGTTACTTAGCCGGGAATGAGCAGTACTTC.

At least ten counts were recorded for this clonotype. The gene calls are TRBV7-2 and TRBJ2-7, with D hard to call. V lost 5 bases to trimming and J lost 3 bases, with 11 bases between them. Germline V gives CDR1 SGHTA, CDR2 FQGNSA. This CDR3 is 13 amino acids long. DNA of the CDR3: TGTGCCAGCAGCCTAAGAGAGTACTACGAGCAGTACTTC. Its translation is CASSLREYYEQYF.

The genes are TRBV4-3 and TRBJ2-1; D is unclear. Trimming pared 0 bases from V and 5 bases from J, leaving 8 bases between. CDR1 LGHNA and CDR2 YSLEER come from the germline V gene. This CDR3 contains 14 residues. Written as DNA, the CDR3 is TGCGCCAGCAGCCAAGATCCGGAAAACAATGAGCAGTTCTTC. It codes for CASSQDPENNEQFF.

The chain joins TRBV4-2 to TRBJ2-5; 7 bases map to TRBD1. Unmatched junction bases numbered 1, after V lost 1 base and J lost 2 bases. The CDR3 spans 14 residues. The V gene's germline CDR1 is LGHNA and CDR2 YNFKEQ. The CDR3 DNA sequence: TGTGCCAGCAGCCAAGCGGGACAGCAAGAGACCCAGTACTTC. This encodes CASSQAGQQETQYF.